The entry that follows covers one T cell receptor beta chain sequence. Its antigen is not identified. This sample was taken from a study of T-cell reconstitution after alpha-beta-depleted transplantation in children. V was pared by 5 bases and J by 5 bases, with 19 bases between. This CDR3 has 15 amino acids. CDR1 SGHAT and CDR2 FQNNGV come from the germline V gene. Unique molecular identifiers tagged the TCRbeta library. TCRdb reprocessed the PCR reads via MiXCR and lists one record per CDR3 protein. The table has about 210,000 distinct CDR3 sequences, approximately 15% seen once. Overall study results and limits: Several hundred graft clones that had expanded were reportedly the source of alpha-beta T cells about two months after transplant. Surviving recipient T cells and thymic progenitors accounted for the high day-60 TCRbeta diversity observed in some patients.

This TCR came from a male patient between 2 and 10 years old who had a stem cell transplant for acute lymphoblastic leukemia, so the T cells may come from the graft donor. This specimen was PBMCs, mostly from graft donor cells, taken 360 days after TCRalphabeta/CD19-depleted stem cell transplant. The J gene is TRBJ2-7, the V gene TRBV11-2; D may match TRBD1 or TRBD2 (5 bases each). The CDR3 DNA reads as TGTGCCAGCAGCCGAAACTCCGGGACGGCCAACGAGCAGTACTTC. Protein sequence: CASSRNSGTANEQYF. The whole variable domain, remainder taken from reference TRBV11-2 and TRBJ2-7, is EAGVAQSPRYKIIEKRQSVAFWCNPISGHATLYWYQQILGQGPKLLIQFQNNGVVDDSQLPKDRFSAERLKGVDSTLKIQPAKLEDSAVYLCASSRNSGTANEQYFGPGTRLTVT.